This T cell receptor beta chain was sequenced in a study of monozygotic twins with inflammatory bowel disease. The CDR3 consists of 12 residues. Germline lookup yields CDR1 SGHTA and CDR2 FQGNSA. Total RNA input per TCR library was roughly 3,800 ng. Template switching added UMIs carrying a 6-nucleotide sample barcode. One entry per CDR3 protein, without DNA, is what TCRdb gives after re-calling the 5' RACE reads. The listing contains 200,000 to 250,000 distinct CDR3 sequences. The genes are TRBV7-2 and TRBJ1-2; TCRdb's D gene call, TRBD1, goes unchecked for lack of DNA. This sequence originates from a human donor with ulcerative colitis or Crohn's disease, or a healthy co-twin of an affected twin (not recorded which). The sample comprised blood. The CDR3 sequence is CASSLVGAGYTF. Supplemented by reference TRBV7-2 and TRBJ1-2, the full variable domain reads GAGVSQSPSNKVTEKGKDVELRCDPISGHTALYWYRQSLGQGLEFLIYFQGNSAPDKSGLPSDRFSAERTGGSVSTLTIQRTQQEDSAVYLCASSLVGAGYTFGSGTRLTVV.